The clone carrying this TCR beta chain was detected once. The data were taken from a study of shared clonotypes between healthy human individuals. Across the study: Every donor yielded three CD4 naive, three CD4 memory, two CD8 naive and one CD8 memory plate.

Germline values: CDR1 MGHRA, CDR2 YSYEKL. V shed 5 bases and J shed 3 bases, with 11 bases lying between them. The CDR3 length is 13 residues. In the original processing: Quality scores were absent from the junction-only immunoSEQ sequences, so filtering differed. TCRdb keeps only in-frame clones here, not all; method: immunoSEQ multiplex PCR. The V and J calls and clone size come from that table; D and trimming were worked out from the DNA. The table has approximately 720,000 clones, 72% seen once. The rearrangement joins TRBV4-1 to TRBJ2-7, with D maybe TRBD1 (5 bases). What was sequenced was memory CD4+ T cells sorted from blood. Subset meaning: CD45RA-negative fraction. This sequence was found in a woman under 40 in good health. This CDR3 reads CASSSTGYYEQYF. DNA of the CDR3: TGCGCCAGCAGCTCCACAGGTTACTACGAGCAGTACTTC.